This T cell receptor (beta chain) was obtained from a study of cytomegalovirus exposure and HLA in healthy donors. The study, taken as a whole, reports: A later analysis by the authors found several of the most significant clusters apparently linked to common viral pathogens. It was reported that the classifier diagnosed cytomegalovirus status with high specificity and sensitivity in both the original and validation cohorts. The investigators catalogued 164 TCR beta chains as cytomegalovirus-associated. For presence/absence analyses, sequencing depth was assumed to be roughly uniform across donors.

Remarks on this clone: Its antigen is undetermined. An end of the junction differs from the germline gene, which may be a read error. This CDR3 is also generated by other DNA sequences in the sample.

The germline V gene encodes CDR1 SGHDT and CDR2 YYEEEE. The CDR3 sequence is 14 residues long. Use of 60 Vbeta and 13 Jbeta primers characterized the PCR. TCRdb's table, derived via immunoSEQ multiplex PCR, lists solely in-frame clones and lacks some. The sample has fewer than 150,000 clones; the top ten hold 2.7%. This clonotype was sampled from a man aged 40-50 years in good health and CMV-seronegative. What was sequenced was PBMCs. The genes are TRBV5-6 and TRBJ1-5; tentative D call: TRBD1 (5 bases). CDR3 loop: CASSLSGSNQPQHF. In DNA, the CDR3 is TGTGCCAGCAGCTTGTCAGGGTCAAATCAACCCCAGCATTTT.